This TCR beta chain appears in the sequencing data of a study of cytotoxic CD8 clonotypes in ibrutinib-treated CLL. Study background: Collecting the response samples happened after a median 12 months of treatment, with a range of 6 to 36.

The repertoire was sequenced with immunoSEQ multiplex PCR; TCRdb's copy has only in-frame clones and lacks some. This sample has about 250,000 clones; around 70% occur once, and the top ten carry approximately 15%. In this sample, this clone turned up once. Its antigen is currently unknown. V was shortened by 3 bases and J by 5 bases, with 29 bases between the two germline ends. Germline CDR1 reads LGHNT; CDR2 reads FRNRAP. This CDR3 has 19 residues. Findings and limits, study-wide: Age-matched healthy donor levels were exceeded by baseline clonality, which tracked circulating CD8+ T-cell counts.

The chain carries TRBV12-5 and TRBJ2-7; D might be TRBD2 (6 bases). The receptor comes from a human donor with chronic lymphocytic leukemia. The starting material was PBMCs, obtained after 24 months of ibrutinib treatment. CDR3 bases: TGTGCTAGTGGTTTCAATTACCCGGCAGCCGGGCAGGGCGGGAACGAGCAGTACTTC. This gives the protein CASGFNYPAAGQGGNEQYF.